Given below is one TCR beta chain in context. This entry belongs to a study of shared clonotypes between healthy human individuals. Here immunoSEQ multiplex PCR was the method, and the copy in TCRdb shows in-frame clones only, minus some. The data contain about 600,000 clones, roughly 95% of them seen just once; the ten biggest clones take up roughly 0.1%. Germline V lookup: CDR1 LNHDA, CDR2 SQIVND (reference sequence). V was pared by 0 bases and J by 0 bases, with 9 bases between. The CDR3 extends over 16 amino acids. The naive CD8 subset, CD45RO-negative cells positively selected for CCR7, excluded terminally differentiated effector memory CD45RA+ cells. Healthy HIV-negative adults without recent acute infections or vaccinations served as donors.

This sequence joins TRBV19 and TRBJ2-1, with a weak D call TRBD2 (5 bases). The sample consisted of naive CD8+ T cells sorted from blood. This sequence was found in a woman aged 25 to 39 in good health. The DNA of the CDR3 is TGTGCCAGTAGTATAGAGGACTCGAGCTCCTACAATGAGCAGTTCTTC. Amino acids: CASSIEDSSSYNEQFF. Looking up the rest from reference TRBV19 and TRBJ2-1 gives the full variable domain: DGGITQSPKYLFRKEGQNVTLSCEQNLNHDAMYWYRQDPGQGLRLIYYSQIVNDFQKGDIAEGYSVSREKKESFPLTVTSAQKNPTAFYLCASSIEDSSSYNEQFFGPGTRLTVL.